This T cell receptor beta chain is from a study of blood T cell repertoires in COVID-19. Study background: Samples of COVID-19 (acute and convalescent) were obtained from the United States, Italy and Spain. From T cells, B-cell-depleted T cells, or PBMCs came the material, which was cDNA or gDNA.

The CDR3 is made up of 13 amino acids. With 3 bases removed from V and 5 bases from J, the gap between germline ends came to 8 bases. Germline loops: CDR1 LNHDA, CDR2 SQIVND (reference sequence). Seattle's enrolled individuals joined amid active infection and were then monitored longitudinally. In the study's own analysis: Reference gene primer amplification in the assay estimated nucleated cell counts. Assay: immunoSEQ multiplex PCR; the TCRdb copy retains only in-frame clones and omits some. That table supplies the V and J calls and clone size; D and trimming were determined from the DNA. There are approximately 290,000 clones in the sample; about 85% occur only once, and 0.87% lies in the top ten.

The origin of this receptor is a human donor with COVID-19, enrolled during active disease. The donor label of this sample is uncertain. The sample consisted of peripheral blood. The V call is TRBV19, the J call TRBJ1-3, with D hard to call. In DNA form, the CDR3 reads TGTGCCAGTAGTATGGCAGACAGAAACACCATATATTTT. The encoded protein is CASSMADRNTIYF.